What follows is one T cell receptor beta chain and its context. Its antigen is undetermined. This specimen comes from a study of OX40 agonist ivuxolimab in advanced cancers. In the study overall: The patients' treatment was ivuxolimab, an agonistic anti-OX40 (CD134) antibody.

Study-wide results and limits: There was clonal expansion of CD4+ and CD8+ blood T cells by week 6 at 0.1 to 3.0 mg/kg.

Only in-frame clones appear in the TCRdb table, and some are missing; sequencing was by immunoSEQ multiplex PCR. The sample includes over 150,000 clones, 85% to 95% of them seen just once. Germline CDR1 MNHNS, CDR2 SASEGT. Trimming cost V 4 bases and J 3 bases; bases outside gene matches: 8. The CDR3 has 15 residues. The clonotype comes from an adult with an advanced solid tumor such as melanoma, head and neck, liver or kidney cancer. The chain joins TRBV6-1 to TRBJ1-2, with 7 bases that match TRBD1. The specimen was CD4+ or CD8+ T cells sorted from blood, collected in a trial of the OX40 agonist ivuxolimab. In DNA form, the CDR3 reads TGTGCCAGCAGTGTCGTCCGGGACAGTGACTATGGCTACACCTTC. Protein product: CASSVVRDSDYGYTF.